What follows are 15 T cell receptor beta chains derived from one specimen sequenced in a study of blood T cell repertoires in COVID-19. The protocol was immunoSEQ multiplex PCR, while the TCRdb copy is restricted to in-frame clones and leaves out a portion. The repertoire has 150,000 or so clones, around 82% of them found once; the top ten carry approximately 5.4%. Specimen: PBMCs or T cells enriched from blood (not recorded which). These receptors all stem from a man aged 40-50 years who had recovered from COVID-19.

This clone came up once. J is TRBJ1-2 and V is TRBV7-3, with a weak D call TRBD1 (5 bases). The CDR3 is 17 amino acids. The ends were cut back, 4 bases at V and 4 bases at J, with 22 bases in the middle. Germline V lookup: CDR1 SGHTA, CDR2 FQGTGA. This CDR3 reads CASSSGTTTNLLYGYTF. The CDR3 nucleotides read TGTGCCAGCAGCTCGGGGACTACAACGAATTTACTCTATGGCTACACCTTC. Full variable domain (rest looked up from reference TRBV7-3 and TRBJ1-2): GAGVSQTPSNKVTEKGKYVELRCDPISGHTALYWYRQSLGQGPEFLIYFQGTGAADDSGLPNDRFFAVRPEGSVSTLKIQRTERGDSAVYLCASSSGTTTNLLYGYTFGSGTRLTVV.

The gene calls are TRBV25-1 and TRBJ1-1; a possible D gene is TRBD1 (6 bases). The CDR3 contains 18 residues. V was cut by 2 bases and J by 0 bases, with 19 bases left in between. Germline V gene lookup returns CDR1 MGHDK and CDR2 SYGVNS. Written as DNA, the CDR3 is TGTGCCAGCAGTGAACTTGGGGCAGGGGTAGGGGTGAACACTGAAGCTTTCTTT. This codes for CASSELGAGVGVNTEAFF.

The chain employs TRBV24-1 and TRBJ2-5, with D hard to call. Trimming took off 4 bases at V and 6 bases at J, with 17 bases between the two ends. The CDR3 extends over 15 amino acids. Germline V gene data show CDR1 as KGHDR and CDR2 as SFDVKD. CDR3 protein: CATSDPRAAMKTQYF. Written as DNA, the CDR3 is TGTGCCACCAGTGACCCTAGAGCAGCAATGAAGACCCAGTACTTC.

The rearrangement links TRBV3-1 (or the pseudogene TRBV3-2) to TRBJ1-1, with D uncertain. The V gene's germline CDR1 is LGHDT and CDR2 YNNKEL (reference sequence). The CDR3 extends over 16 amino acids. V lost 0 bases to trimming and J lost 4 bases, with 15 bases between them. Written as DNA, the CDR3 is TGTGCCAGCAGCCAAGACCCGGGGAGGGTGGGCACTGAAGCTTTCTTT. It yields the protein CASSQDPGRVGTEAFF.

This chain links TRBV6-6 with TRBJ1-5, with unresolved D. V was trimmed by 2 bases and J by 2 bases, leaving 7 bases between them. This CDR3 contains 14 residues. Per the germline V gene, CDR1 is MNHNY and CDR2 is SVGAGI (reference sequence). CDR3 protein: CASSYAAGNQPQHF. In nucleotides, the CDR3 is TGTGCCAGCAGTTACGCGGCGGGCAATCAGCCCCAGCATTTT.

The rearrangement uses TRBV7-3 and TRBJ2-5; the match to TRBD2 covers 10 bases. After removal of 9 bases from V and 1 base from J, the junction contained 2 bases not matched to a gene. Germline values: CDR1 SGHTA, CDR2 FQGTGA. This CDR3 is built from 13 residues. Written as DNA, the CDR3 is TGTGCCAGTTCTAGCGGGGGCCAAGAGACCCAGTACTTC. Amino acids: CASSSGGQETQYF. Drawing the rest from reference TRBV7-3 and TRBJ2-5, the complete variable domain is GAGVSQTPSNKVTEKGKYVELRCDPISGHTALYWYRQSLGQGPEFLIYFQGTGAADDSGLPNDRFFAVRPEGSVSTLKIQRTERGDSAVYLCASSSGGQETQYFGPGTRLLVL.

CDR3 in amino acids: CASSEGAGVRAFF. In DNA form, the CDR3 reads TGTGCCAGCAGTGAAGGGGCAGGGGTAAGAGCTTTCTTT. This chain links TRBV2 with TRBJ1-1, with D perhaps matching TRBD1 (6 bases). This CDR3 comprises 13 residues. Trimming cost V 1 base and J 10 bases, with 13 bases left between them. The V gene's germline CDR1 is SNHLY and CDR2 FYNNEI.

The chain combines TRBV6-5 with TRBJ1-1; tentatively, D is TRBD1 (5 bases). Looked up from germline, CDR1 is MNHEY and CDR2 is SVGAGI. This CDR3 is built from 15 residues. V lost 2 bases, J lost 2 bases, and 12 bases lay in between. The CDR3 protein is CASSYGGAPNTEAFF. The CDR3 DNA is TGTGCCAGCAGTTACGGCGGGGCTCCTAACACTGAAGCTTTCTTT.

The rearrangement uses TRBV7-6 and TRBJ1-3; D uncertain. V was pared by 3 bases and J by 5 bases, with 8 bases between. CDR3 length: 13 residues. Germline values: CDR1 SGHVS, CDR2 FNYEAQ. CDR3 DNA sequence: TGTGCCAGCAGCTTGGCCCCCAGAAACACCATATATTTT. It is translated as CASSLAPRNTIYF. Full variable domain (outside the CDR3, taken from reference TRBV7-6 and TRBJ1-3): GAGVSQSPRYKVTKRGQDVALRCDPISGHVSLYWYRQALGQGPEFLTYFNYEAQQDKSGLPNDRFSAERPEGSISTLTIQRTEQRDSAMYRCASSLAPRNTIYFGEGSWLTVV.

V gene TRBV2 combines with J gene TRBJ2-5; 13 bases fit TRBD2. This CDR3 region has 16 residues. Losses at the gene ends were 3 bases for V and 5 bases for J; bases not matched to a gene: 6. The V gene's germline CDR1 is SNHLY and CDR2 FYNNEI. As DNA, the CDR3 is TGTGCCAGCAGTGATATACTAGCGGGGGGGCATGAGACCCAGTACTTC. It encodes CASSDILAGGHETQYF.

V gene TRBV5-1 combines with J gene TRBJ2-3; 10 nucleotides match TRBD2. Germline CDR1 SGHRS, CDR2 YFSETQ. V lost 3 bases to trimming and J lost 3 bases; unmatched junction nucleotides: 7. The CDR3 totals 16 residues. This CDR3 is CASSWGPGLATDTQYF. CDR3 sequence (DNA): TGCGCCAGCAGCTGGGGACCGGGACTAGCGACAGATACGCAGTATTTT.

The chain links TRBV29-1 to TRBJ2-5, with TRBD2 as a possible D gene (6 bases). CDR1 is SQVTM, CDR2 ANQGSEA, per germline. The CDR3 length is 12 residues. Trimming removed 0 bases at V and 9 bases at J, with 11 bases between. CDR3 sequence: CSVEESGVSQYF. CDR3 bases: TGCAGCGTTGAAGAGTCGGGGGTCTCCCAGTACTTC.

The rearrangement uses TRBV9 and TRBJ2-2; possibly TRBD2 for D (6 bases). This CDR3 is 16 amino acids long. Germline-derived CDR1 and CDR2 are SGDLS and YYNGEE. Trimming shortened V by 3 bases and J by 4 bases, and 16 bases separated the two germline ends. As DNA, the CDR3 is TGTGCCAGCAGCGGGCTTCGCGGGGTGAGCACCGGGGAGCTGTTTTTT. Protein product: CASSGLRGVSTGELFF.

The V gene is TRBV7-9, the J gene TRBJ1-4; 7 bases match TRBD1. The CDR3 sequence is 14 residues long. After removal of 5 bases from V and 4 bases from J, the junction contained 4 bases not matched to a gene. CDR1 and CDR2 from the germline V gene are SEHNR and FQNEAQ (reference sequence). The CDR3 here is CASSPGTDNEKLFF. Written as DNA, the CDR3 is TGTGCCAGCAGCCCCGGGACAGATAATGAAAAACTGTTTTTT.

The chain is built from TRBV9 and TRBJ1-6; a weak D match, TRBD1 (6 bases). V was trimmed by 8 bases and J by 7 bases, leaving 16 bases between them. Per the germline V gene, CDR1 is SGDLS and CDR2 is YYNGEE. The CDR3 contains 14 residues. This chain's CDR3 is CASSVRTDNSPLHF. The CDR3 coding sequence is TGTGCCAGTTCGGTTAGGACAGACAATTCACCCCTCCACTTT.